This note documents a single T cell receptor beta chain sequence. Its antigen is unidentified. Trimming removed 1 base at V and 4 bases at J, with 7 bases between. In germline, CDR1 is GTSNPN, CDR2 SVGIG (reference sequence). This CDR3 is built from 12 residues. The data were taken from a study of CD8+ T cells in alopecia areata. Study-level information: Tofacitinib continued for 6 to 18 months and was then withheld for 6 months.

Study conclusions and caveats: In scalp, tofacitinib significantly decreased clonality and expanded CD8+ clones among the top 100. Many expanded lesional clones persisted in scalp and blood during tofacitinib treatment.

cDNA serving as the sequencing template came from extracted, reverse transcribed RNA. Method: immunoSEQ multiplex PCR; TCRdb's copy keeps in-frame clones and lacks some. This table holds about 290,000 clones, roughly 60% found once. The sample's treatment: oral pan-JAK inhibitor, 5-10 mg twice daily. Alopecia areata patients had lesional scalp punch biopsies and peripheral blood taken from them. V and J are TRBV30 and TRBJ2-5; no clear D. The TCR originated in a human donor with alopecia areata. Specimen: CD4+ T cells sorted from blood, collected at week 24, from a patient treated with tofacitinib. The CDR3 here is CAWSASGETQYF. The CDR3 nucleotides read TGTGCCTGGAGTGCCAGTGGAGAGACCCAGTACTTC.